This T cell receptor beta chain was recovered during a study of T cells after posttransplantation cyclophosphamide. Broader study findings: Skin or GI-infiltrating T cells shared few TRB sequences with blood. Donor-recipient repertoire similarity was low at 1-2 months, rising over year one. TRB clonality was highly associated with recipient CMV seropositivity and reactivation.

Sequencing was performed with immunoSEQ multiplex PCR; in TCRdb, only in-frame clones are kept and a portion is missing. The table shows some 15,000 clones, with roughly 80% occurring only once. With regard to this clone: Antigen specificity is unknown.

Methotrexate plus calcineurin inhibitor accompanied controls' myeloablative marrow transplants; sampling was 1 year later. V dropped 9 bases and J dropped 3 bases, with 8 bases sitting between them. The V gene's germline CDR1 is MNHEY and CDR2 SVGAGI. The CDR3 has 11 residues. The chain links TRBV6-5 to TRBJ1-2; D remains unclear. This specimen consisted of PBMCs, obtained approximately 64 weeks after allogeneic stem cell transplant with calcineurin inhibitor and methotrexate. This TCR came from a young adult male patient who received an allogeneic stem cell transplant from an unrelated donor, was CMV-positive, and had acute and chronic GVHD. The T cells may partly be graft donor cells. The CDR3 loop is CASHSYYGYTF. The CDR3, as DNA: TGTGCCAGTCACAGCTACTATGGCTACACCTTC.